This record concerns one T cell receptor (beta chain) sequence. This clonotype was observed a few times. The antigen it binds to is not known. No clone much larger than this one lies a single base away; base qualities are absent. According to the germline V gene (reference sequence), CDR1 reads DFQATT and CDR2 reads SNEGSKA. V gives up 6 bases and J gives up 1 base, and the segment between their germline ends measures 9 bases. There are 12 amino acids in the CDR3, from cysteine to phenylalanine inclusive. The CDR3 DNA has 36 bases and is translated from base 1. The method behind the library was 5' RACE. Sequenced on an Illumina HiSeq 2500. A second roughly 7 to 11 cycle PCR used a sample-barcoded 5' primer and a J-beta primer mix. A unique molecular identifier was introduced onto each TCR beta cDNA molecule by a template-switch 5' adaptor carrying 12 random nucleotides. Each sample yielded at least 3 million CDR3-containing paired-end reads. All of the RNA was converted into first-strand cDNA using the Mint cDNA synthesis kit, with a TRBC-specific oligonucleotide serving as the primer. Following uracil-DNA glycosylase treatment, a first 18-cycle PCR with universal primers M1SS and BC2_uni_R was performed on all cDNA. The paper's data handling went like this. Normalization of each sample was performed by random selection of 1 million high-quality reads, each carrying a distinct molecular identifier. Reads with shared molecular identifiers were discarded instead of being binned into consensus sequences. MiTCR, run with a Q25 quality threshold and the strictest error-elimination algorithm, handled CDR3 identification, clonotype clustering and error correction. A nonparametric unseen species model with Euler transformation was used to estimate lower-bound total TCR beta diversity. TCRdb took the public reads, trimmed them with fastp at Q25, ran MiXCR for clone calling and kept in-frame beta chains. Rows are unified per CDR3 protein, each entry keeping the most common DNA and genes. The authors' filters were not applied to this entry. This sample gives some 1.5 million distinct CDR3 sequences in total; approximately 30% of them show up just once. In total, the top ten clones hold roughly 8% of the sample.

Systemically healthy Caucasian individuals from Russia, some 36 in total and aged about 6 to 90 years, were included as donors. Each donor gave about 9.8 milliliters of peripheral blood, drawn into EDTA-treated Vacutainer tubes. Ficoll-Paque density-gradient centrifugation was used to isolate PBMCs, with at least 6.5 million obtained per sample. Trizol reagent was used to extract total RNA from PBMCs, with at least 5.5 micrograms per sample. For every donor, an aliquot of PBMCs went through flow cytometry to measure the percentages of naive CD45RAhigh/CD27high T cells. The data stem from a study of blood T cells in healthy people across ages (dated by TCRdb to between 2015 and 2016). About the investigation overall: In model experiments, template switching captured roughly one uniquely barcoded TCR beta cDNA molecule for every two T cells. The study analyzed two additional independent replicas of 1 million unique cDNA reads from the same blood draw for two donors, one aged 18 to 29 and one aged 80 or older. To avoid experimental bias, donors of different ages were distributed randomly across sequencing lanes. Age-related changes in TCR beta repertoire diversity were measured in the study by deep sequencing normalized with unique cDNA molecular identifiers. The donors were split into four age groups: young (average 16 years), middle-aged (roughly 39), aged (62) and long-lived (roughly 77). Findings and caveats that apply to the study as a whole: Estimates of total diversity based on one million sequenced T cells were considered lower bounds and underestimates. The percentage of naive T cells measured by flow cytometry correlated strongly with observed TCR beta diversity. Observed TCR beta diversity per million T cells fell roughly linearly with age, and a significant reduction was already apparent by age about 38. Compared with the aged group, more naive CD4+ T cells, fewer expanded clones and increased TCR diversity were shown by the long-lived group, suggesting age selection. Since profiling was done on bulk unsorted PBMCs, naive and antigen-experienced compartments could not be conclusively compared. Because the CMV infection status of the donors was unknown, age-related changes in expanded clonotypes may potentially have been confounded.

The sequenced sample consisted of blood. The V and J segments used are TRBV20-1 and TRBJ1-1; matching of 6 bases hints at TRBD1 as the D gene. This clonotype originated in a woman in her 30s in good health. The CDR3 sequence is CSALQGNTEAFF. The DNA sequence reads TGCAGTGCCCTACAGGGGAACACTGAAGCTTTCTTT.